The next 9 T cell receptor beta chains were all read from a single sample in a study of response to subunit inactivated influenza vaccine. TCRdb used MiXCR to reprocess the RT-PCR reads, holding one entry per CDR3 protein. The sample yields under 500,000 distinct CDR3 sequences, over 9.5% seen once. This sample comprised PBMCs from blood, obtained roughly 6 weeks after vaccination. All receptors come from a man aged 50-59 years who received an inactivated influenza vaccine.

The gene calls are TRBV15 and TRBJ2-5; TRBD2 aligns across 8 bases. Trimming took 5 bases from V and 2 from J; bases not matched to a gene: 10. CDR3 length: 16 amino acids. The germline V gene has CDR1 LNHNV and CDR2 YYDKDF (reference sequence). CDR3 nucleotides: TGTGCCACCAGCCGAGGGGTACTAGCGGTTCAAGAGACCCAGTACTTC. Amino acids: CATSRGVLAVQETQYF.

This clonotype came up many times. The chain employs TRBV6-2 or TRBV6-3 and TRBJ1-1; D is uncertain. This CDR3 is built from 11 residues. From germline, CDR1 is MNHEY and CDR2 SVGEGT. Trimming took off 2 bases at V and 6 bases at J, with 4 bases between the two ends. The CDR3 spells CASSYTAEAFF. DNA for the CDR3: TGTGCCAGCAGTTACACCGCTGAAGCTTTCTTT.

This clonotype showed up just a few times. CDR3 DNA sequence: TGTGCCAGCAGCTTAGCCCTAGCGGGAGTCGCCTCGCAGTATTTT. Translation gives CASSLALAGVASQYF. The chain carries TRBV7-8 and TRBJ2-3; 10 bases agree with TRBD2. Trimming cost V 0 bases and J 10 bases; bases outside gene matches: 7. Germline V gene sequence: CDR1 SGHVS, CDR2 FQNEAQ. This CDR3 region has 15 residues.

This clonotype was observed at least ten times. This chain connects TRBV7-9 to TRBJ2-7, with D maybe TRBD2 (6 bases). The CDR3 sequence is 14 residues long. Germline V gene sequence: CDR1 SEHNR, CDR2 FQNEAQ (reference sequence). V lost 5 bases and J 1 base, leaving 12 bases between the germline ends. The CDR3: CASSVTGRSYEQYF. CDR3 in DNA: TGTGCCAGCAGCGTCACCGGGAGATCCTACGAGCAGTACTTC.

This chain links TRBV10-3 with TRBJ2-3; the D gene is possibly TRBD2 (7 bases). V was clipped by 8 bases and J by 0 bases, with 12 bases between them. CDR1 is ENHRY, CDR2 SYGVKD, per germline. CDR3 length equals 14 residues. In DNA form, the CDR3 reads TGTGCCATCGACTCGGGGGGCAGCACAGATACGCAGTATTTT. It specifies CAIDSGGSTDTQYF.

This chain connects TRBV6-5 to TRBJ1-5; D not certain. Germline loops: CDR1 MNHEY, CDR2 SVGAGI. This CDR3 contains 15 residues. V lost 0 bases and J 7 bases, leaving 13 bases between the germline ends. CDR3 loop: CASSYSPEAQQPQHF. CDR3 in DNA: TGTGCCAGCAGTTACTCACCAGAGGCTCAGCAGCCCCAGCATTTT.

Only a few counts were recorded for this clonotype. The genes are TRBV29-1 and TRBJ2-7; D gene uncertain. Germline-derived CDR1 and CDR2 are SQVTM and ANQGSEA. With 5 bases removed from V and 0 bases from J, the gap between germline ends came to 11 bases. The CDR3 is made up of 13 amino acids. The CDR3 protein is CSVFGPYSYEQYF. DNA of the CDR3: TGCAGCGTTTTCGGGCCGTACTCCTACGAGCAGTACTTC.

The chain uses TRBV7-2 and TRBJ2-2, with D unresolved. CDR1 SGHTA and CDR2 FQGNSA come from the germline V gene. The V end was cut by 4 bases, the J end by 7 bases, with 10 bases between. The CDR3 is made up of 13 amino acids. CDR3 loop: CASSSKVGGELFF. CDR3 coding DNA: TGTGCCAGCAGCTCCAAAGTTGGCGGGGAGCTGTTTTTT.

This clonotype has just a few counts. The V gene is TRBV10-2, the J gene TRBJ1-6, with TRBD1 matching over 7 bases. The J segment lost 7 bases and the V segment lost 5 bases, leaving 8 bases of the junction unmatched. The CDR3 is 15 residues long. Germline V gene lookup returns CDR1 WSHSY and CDR2 SAAADI. CDR3 DNA sequence: TGCGCCAGCAGTACAGGGGTTGAAAGAAATTCACCCCTCCACTTT. It encodes CASSTGVERNSPLHF.